This entry describes one TCR beta chain. Authors' analysis steps: For nucleated cells, counts were estimated from reference gene primer amplification. Only in-frame clones appear in the TCRdb table, and some are missing; sequencing was by immunoSEQ multiplex PCR. D and trimming come from the DNA, and the V and J calls and clone size come from that table. The top ten clones hold around 1.5% of a sample with approximately 270,000 clones, around 88% of them seen once. The data stem from a study of blood T cell repertoires in COVID-19. About the research overall: From the United States, Italy and Spain came samples of acute and convalescent COVID-19. The cDNA or gDNA used as material had been derived from T cells, B-cell-depleted T cells, or PBMCs.

This CDR3 region has 15 residues. The V gene lost 2 bases and the J gene lost 3 bases, with 11 bases spanning the gap. Germline V CDR1 and CDR2: KGHSH, LQKENI. Sequencing was done on a sample of peripheral blood. V usage is TRBV18 and J usage is TRBJ1-5, with D unresolved. This receptor was identified in a man of 80 years or more with acute or convalescent COVID-19. The CDR3 spells CASSPTRSINQPQHF. The CDR3 DNA is TGTGCCAGCTCACCAACCCGGAGCATCAATCAGCCCCAGCATTTT.